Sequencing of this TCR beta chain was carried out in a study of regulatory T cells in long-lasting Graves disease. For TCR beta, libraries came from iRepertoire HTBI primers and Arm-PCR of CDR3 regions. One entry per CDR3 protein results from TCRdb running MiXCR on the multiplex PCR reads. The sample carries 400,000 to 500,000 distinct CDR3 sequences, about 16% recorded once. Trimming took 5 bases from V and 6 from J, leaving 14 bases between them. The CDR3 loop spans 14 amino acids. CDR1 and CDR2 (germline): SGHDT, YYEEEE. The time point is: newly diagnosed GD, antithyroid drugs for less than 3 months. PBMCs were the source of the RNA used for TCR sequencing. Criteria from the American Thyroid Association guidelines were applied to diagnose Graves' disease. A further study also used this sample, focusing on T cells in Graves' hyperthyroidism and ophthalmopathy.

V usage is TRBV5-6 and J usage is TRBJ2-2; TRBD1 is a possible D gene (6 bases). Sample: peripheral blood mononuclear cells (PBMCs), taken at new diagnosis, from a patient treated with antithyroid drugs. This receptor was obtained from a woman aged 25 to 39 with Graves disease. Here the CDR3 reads CASRRGYGAGELFF. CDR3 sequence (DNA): TGTGCCAGCAGGAGGGGGTATGGCGCCGGGGAGCTGTTTTTT.